This T cell receptor (beta chain) came from a study of blood T cells in healthy people across ages. Healthy individuals of Caucasian origin from Russia, aged about 6 to 95, served as donors. Every donor contributed 8 to 10 milliliters of peripheral blood by blood draw. Germline assignment: CDR1 SEHNR and CDR2 FQNEAQ (reference sequence). The CDR3 spans 16 residues. J gave up 5 bases and V 4 bases, and 13 bases lay outside the gene matches. PCR was performed a second time for roughly 7 to 11 cycles using a sample-barcoded 5' primer and a J-beta primer mix. TCRdb re-called the 5' RACE reads through MiXCR, storing one row per CDR3 protein. Among under 1,000,000 distinct CDR3 sequences listed, around 45% were seen once. In its sample, this clonotype was seen once.

The sequence derives from a man aged 80 or over in good health. Material for sequencing was blood. This chain joins TRBV7-9 and TRBJ2-5; the match to TRBD1 covers 7 bases. The CDR3 DNA follows: TGTGCCAGCAGCTACAGGGACAGCGTATGGGGCGAGACCCAGTACTTC. Residues: CASSYRDSVWGETQYF.